These 2 T cell receptor beta chains were sequenced from one sample in a study of T-cell memory formation after mild COVID-19. MiXCR, applied by TCRdb to the 5' RACE reads, yields one record per CDR3 protein. Found here are tens of thousands of distinct CDR3 sequences, 9.5% to 15% of them singletons; the top ten hold 24%. Specimen: PBMCs or a T cell subset sorted from them (not recorded which). These TCRs come from a man aged 18 to 35 who had mild COVID-19 (a few samples of this study predate the infection). Cell type and time point are not known.

This clonotype was recorded a few times. This chain uses TRBV2 with TRBJ2-1; D remains ambiguous. V was shortened by 7 bases and J by 0 bases, with 10 bases between the two germline ends. Germline V gene lookup returns CDR1 SNHLY and CDR2 FYNNEI. The CDR3 consists of 14 residues. CDR3 DNA: TGTGCCAGCACGCAAGAGAGCTCCTACAATGAGCAGTTCTTC. This codes for CASTQESSYNEQFF.

This clonotype has at least ten counts. The chain employs TRBV7-2 and TRBJ2-3; 7 bases are shared with TRBD1. The CDR3 is made up of 15 amino acids. CDR1 and CDR2 (germline): SGHTA, FQGNSA. V was pared by 0 bases and J by 9 bases, with 9 bases of the junction left unmatched. As DNA, the CDR3 is TGTGCCAGCAGCTTAGCGCCTCAGGGGGTCAGAACGCAGTATTTT. As protein: CASSLAPQGVRTQYF.